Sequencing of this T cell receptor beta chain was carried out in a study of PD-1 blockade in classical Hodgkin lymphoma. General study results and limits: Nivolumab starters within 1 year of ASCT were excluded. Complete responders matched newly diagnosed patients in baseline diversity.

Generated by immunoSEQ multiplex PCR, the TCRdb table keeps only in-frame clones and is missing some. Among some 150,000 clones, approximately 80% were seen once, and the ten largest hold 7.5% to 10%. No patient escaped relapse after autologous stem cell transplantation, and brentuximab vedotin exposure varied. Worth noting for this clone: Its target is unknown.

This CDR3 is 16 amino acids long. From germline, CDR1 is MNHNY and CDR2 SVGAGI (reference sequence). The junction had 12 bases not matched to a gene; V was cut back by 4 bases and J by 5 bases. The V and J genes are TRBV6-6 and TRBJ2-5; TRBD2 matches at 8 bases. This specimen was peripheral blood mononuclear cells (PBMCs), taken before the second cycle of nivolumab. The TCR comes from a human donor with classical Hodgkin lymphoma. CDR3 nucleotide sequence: TGTGCCAGCAGTTGGGGCCCAGCGGGGGCGGGGGAGACCCAGTACTTC. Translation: CASSWGPAGAGETQYF.